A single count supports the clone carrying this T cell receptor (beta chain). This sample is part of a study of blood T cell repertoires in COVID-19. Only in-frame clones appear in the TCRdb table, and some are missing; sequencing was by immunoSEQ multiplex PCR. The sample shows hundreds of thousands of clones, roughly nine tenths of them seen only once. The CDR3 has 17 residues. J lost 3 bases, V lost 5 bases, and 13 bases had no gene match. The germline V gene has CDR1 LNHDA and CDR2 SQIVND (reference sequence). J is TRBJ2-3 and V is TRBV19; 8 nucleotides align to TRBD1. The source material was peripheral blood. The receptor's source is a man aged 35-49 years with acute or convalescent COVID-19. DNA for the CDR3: TGTGCCAGTAGTTTCCCCATCGGCAGGGGGCGAACAGATACGCAGTATTTT. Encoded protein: CASSFPIGRGRTDTQYF.